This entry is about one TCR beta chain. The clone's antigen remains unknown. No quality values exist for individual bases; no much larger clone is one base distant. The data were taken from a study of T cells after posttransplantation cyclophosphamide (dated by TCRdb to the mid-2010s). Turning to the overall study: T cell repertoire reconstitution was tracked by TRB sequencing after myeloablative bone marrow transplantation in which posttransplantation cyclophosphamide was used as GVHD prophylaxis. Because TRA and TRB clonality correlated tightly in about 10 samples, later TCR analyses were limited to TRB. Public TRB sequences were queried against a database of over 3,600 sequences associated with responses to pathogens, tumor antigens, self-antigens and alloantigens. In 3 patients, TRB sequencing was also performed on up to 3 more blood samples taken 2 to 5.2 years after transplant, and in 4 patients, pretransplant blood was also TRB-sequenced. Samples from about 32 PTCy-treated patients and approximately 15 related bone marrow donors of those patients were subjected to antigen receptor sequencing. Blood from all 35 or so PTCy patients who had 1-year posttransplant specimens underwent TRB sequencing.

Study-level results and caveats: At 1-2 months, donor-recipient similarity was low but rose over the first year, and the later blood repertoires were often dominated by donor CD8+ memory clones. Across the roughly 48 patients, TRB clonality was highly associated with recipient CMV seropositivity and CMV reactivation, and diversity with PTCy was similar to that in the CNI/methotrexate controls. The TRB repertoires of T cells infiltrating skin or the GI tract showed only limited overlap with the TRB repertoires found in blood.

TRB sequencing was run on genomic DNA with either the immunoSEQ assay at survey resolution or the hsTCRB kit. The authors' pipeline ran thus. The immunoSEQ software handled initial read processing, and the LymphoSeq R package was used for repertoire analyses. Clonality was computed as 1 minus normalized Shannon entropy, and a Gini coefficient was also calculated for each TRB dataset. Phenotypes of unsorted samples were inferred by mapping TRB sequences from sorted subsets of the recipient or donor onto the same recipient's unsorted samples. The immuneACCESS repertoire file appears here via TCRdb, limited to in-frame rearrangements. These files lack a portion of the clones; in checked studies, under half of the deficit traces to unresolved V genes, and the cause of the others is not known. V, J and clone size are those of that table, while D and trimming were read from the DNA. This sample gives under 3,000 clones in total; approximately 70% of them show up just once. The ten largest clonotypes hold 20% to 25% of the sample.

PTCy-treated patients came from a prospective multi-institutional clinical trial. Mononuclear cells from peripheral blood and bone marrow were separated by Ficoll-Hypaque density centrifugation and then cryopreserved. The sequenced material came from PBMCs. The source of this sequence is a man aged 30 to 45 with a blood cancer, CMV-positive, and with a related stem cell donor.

CDR3 region: CASRDRRSDRVDYTF. At the DNA level, the sequence is TGTGCCAGCAGGGACAGAAGGTCGGACAGGGTGGACTACACCTTC. The V and J segments used are TRBV6-6 and TRBJ1-2; 8 bases in between match TRBD1. Measured from the cysteine to the phenylalanine, the CDR3 is 15 residues long. The DNA shown is the 45-base CDR3, in frame from base 1. V is trimmed back by 6 bases and J by 10 bases, and the junction contains 16 bases that no gene match accounts for. CDR1 and CDR2 (MNHNY, SVGAGI) derive from the germline V gene (reference sequence).